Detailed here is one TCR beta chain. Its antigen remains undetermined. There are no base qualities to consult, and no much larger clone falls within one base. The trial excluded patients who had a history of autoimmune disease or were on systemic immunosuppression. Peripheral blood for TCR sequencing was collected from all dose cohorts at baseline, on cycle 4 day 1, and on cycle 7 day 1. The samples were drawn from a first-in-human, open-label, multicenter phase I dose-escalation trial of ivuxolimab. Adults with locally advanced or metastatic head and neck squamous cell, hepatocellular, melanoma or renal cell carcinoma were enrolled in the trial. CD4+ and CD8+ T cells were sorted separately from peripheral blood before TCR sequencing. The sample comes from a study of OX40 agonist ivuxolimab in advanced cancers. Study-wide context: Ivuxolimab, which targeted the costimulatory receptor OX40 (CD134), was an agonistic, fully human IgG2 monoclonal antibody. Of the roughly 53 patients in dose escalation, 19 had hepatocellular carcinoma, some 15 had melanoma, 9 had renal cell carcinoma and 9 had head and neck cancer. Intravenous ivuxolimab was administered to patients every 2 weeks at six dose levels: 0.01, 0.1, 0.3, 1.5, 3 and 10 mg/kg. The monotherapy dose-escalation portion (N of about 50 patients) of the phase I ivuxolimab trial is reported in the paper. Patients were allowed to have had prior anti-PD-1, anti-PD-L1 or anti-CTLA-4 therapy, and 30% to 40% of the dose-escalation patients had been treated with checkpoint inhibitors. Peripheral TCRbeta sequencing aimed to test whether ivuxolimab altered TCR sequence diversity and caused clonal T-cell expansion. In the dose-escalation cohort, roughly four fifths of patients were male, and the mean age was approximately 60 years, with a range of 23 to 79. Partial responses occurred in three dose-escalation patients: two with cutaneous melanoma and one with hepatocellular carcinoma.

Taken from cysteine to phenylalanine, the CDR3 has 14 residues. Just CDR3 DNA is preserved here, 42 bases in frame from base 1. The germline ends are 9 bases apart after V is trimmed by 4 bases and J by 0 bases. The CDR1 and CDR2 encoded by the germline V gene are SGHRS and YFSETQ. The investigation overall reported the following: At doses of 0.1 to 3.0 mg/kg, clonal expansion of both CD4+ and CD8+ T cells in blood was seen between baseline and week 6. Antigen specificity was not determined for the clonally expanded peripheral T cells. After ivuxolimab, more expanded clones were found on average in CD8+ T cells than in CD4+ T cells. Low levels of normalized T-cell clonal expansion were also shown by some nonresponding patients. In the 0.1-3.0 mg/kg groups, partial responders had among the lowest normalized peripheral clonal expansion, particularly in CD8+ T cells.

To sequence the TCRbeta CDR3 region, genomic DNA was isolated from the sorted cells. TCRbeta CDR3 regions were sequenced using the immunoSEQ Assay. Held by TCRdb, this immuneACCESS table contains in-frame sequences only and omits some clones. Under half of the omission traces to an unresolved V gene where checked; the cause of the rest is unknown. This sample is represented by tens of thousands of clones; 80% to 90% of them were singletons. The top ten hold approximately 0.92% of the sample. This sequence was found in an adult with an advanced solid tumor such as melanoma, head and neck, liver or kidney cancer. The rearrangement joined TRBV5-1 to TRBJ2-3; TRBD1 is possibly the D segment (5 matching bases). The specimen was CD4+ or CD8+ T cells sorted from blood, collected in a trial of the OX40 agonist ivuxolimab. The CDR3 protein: CASSRTPSTDTQYF. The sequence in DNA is TGCGCCAGCAGCCGGACACCTAGCACAGATACGCAGTATTTT.